This T cell receptor (beta chain) was identified in a study of T cells in Graves' hyperthyroidism and ophthalmopathy. The V and J ends lost 1 base and 4 bases, in that order; junction bases with no gene match: 10. This CDR3 contains 17 residues. Germline assignment: CDR1 LNHNV and CDR2 YYDKDF (reference sequence). This clonotype has a count of ten or more. Amplification of TCR beta CDR3 regions used RNA as the template. HTBI primers were the set used in a first-round RT-PCR of the TCR CDR3. TCRdb used MiXCR to reprocess the multiplex PCR reads, holding one entry per CDR3 protein. The sample shows 300,000 to 450,000 distinct CDR3 sequences, roughly 15% of them seen only once.

The source material was blood. The sequence came from a woman aged 25 to 39 with Graves' ophthalmopathy. This sequence joins TRBV15 and TRBJ1-5; the match to TRBD1 covers 7 bases. In nucleotides, the CDR3 is TGTGCCACCAGCAGAGCTTCCGGGACAGCCTCGAATCAGCCCCAGCATTTT. As protein: CATSRASGTASNQPQHF.